The next 14 T cell receptor beta chains were all read from a single sample in a study of blood T cell repertoires in COVID-19. The assay was immunoSEQ multiplex PCR, and TCRdb's table has in-frame clones only and misses some. The table has about 20,000 clones, more than 70% seen once. What was sequenced was PBMCs or T cells enriched from blood (not recorded which). Receptor source: a woman between 25 and 40 years old who had recovered from COVID-19.

The rearrangement uses TRBV7-2 and TRBJ2-7; 8 nucleotides match TRBD1. The V gene's germline CDR1 is SGHTA and CDR2 FQGNSA. J gave up 4 bases and V 8 bases, and 10 bases lay outside the gene matches. This CDR3 has 14 residues. The CDR3 DNA is TGTGCCAGCCAATGGACAGGGAAGACTTACGAGCAGTACTTC. It is translated as CASQWTGKTYEQYF.

This rearrangement joins TRBV10-3 to TRBJ2-3; 10 nucleotides align to TRBD2. With 2 bases clipped from V and 10 bases from J, the junction kept 12 bases outside the gene matches. This CDR3 has 16 residues. CDR1 and CDR2 from the germline V gene are ENHRY and SYGVKD. The CDR3 spells CAISEGLAGDLGAQYF. The CDR3 region has the DNA TGTGCCATCAGTGAGGGGCTAGCGGGGGACCTGGGGGCGCAGTATTTT.

The chain uses TRBV6-5 and TRBJ2-1; TRBD2 matches 13 bases. The V gene end was trimmed by 6 bases and the J gene end by 4 bases; junction bases not matched to a gene: 3. The CDR3 is 15 amino acids. Per the germline V gene, CDR1 is MNHEY and CDR2 is SVGAGI. CDR3: CASSPTSGGYNEQFF. DNA for the CDR3: TGTGCCAGCAGCCCGACTAGCGGGGGGTACAATGAGCAGTTCTTC.

The rearrangement uses TRBV4-1 and TRBJ1-4; D is undetermined. The CDR3 contains 16 residues. CDR1 MGHRA and CDR2 YSYEKL come from the germline V gene. The V and J ends lost 1 base and 7 bases respectively, with 16 bases between them. The CDR3: CASSQATGLFSEKLFF. The CDR3 bases are TGCGCCAGCAGCCAAGCGACCGGACTGTTTAGTGAAAAACTGTTTTTT.

The J gene is TRBJ1-2, the V gene TRBV19; D ambiguous. Germline lookup yields CDR1 LNHDA and CDR2 SQIVND (reference sequence). Trimming stripped 5 bases from V and 3 bases from J, with 7 bases between. This CDR3 comprises 12 residues. The CDR3 sequence: CASSPRHYGYTF. CDR3 DNA: TGTGCCAGTAGTCCCCGTCACTATGGCTACACCTTC.

The CDR3 sequence is CASSIQGVNEKLFF. The DNA for the CDR3 is TGTGCCAGTAGTATACAGGGTGTTAATGAAAAACTGTTTTTT. This chain joins TRBV19 and TRBJ1-4; maybe TRBD1 (5 bases). The CDR3 runs 14 residues. The V gene's germline CDR1 is LNHDA and CDR2 SQIVND (reference sequence). V was pared by 2 bases and J by 4 bases, with 8 bases between.

This chain connects TRBV30 to TRBJ2-3; a possible D gene is TRBD1 (5 bases). Trimming removed 0 bases at V and 6 bases at J, with 7 bases between. This CDR3 comprises 12 residues. The germline CDR1 and CDR2 sequences are GTSNPN and SVGIG (reference sequence). CDR3 loop: CAWSVDSDTQYF. For the CDR3, the DNA is TGTGCCTGGAGTGTTGACAGTGATACGCAGTATTTT.

This clone was counted a few times. The V and J genes are TRBV5-6 and TRBJ1-5; tentatively, D is TRBD1 (6 bases). The CDR3 is 13 residues long. The germline gives CDR1 SGHDT, CDR2 YYEEEE. Trimming took 4 bases from V and 5 from J, leaving 10 bases between them. CDR3 DNA sequence: TGTGCCAGCAGCGTGACAGGAGATCAGCCCCAGCATTTT. Translation: CASSVTGDQPQHF.

The V call is TRBV19, the J call TRBJ2-7; TRBD1 matches 7 bases. V was clipped by 6 bases and J by 4 bases; unmatched bases: 9. This CDR3 comprises 14 residues. Germline loops: CDR1 LNHDA, CDR2 SQIVND (reference sequence). The CDR3 DNA is TGTGCCAGTAGGAACACCGGGACAGAATACGAGCAGTACTTC. Protein product: CASRNTGTEYEQYF.

This chain uses TRBV11-2 with TRBJ2-1; 7 nucleotides agree with TRBD2. CDR3 size: 14 residues. V shed 8 bases, J shed 5 bases, and the junction held 9 bases outside the gene matches. The germline V gene encodes CDR1 SGHAT and CDR2 FQNNGV. The CDR3 nucleotides read TGTGCCAGCCTGGGTCCTAGCGGACACAATGAGCAGTTCTTC. Amino acids: CASLGPSGHNEQFF.

The gene calls are TRBV7-2 and TRBJ2-1; 10 bases are shared with TRBD1. With V trimmed by 3 bases and J by 5 bases, 1 base remained unmatched. Germline-derived CDR1 and CDR2 are SGHTA and FQGNSA. The CDR3 runs 14 residues. The CDR3 coding sequence is TGTGCCAGCAGCTTGGACAGGGGGGACAATGAGCAGTTCTTC. Residues: CASSLDRGDNEQFF.

V gene TRBV12-5 combines with J gene TRBJ2-7; 9 positions agree with TRBD1. CDR1 and CDR2 from the germline V gene are LGHNT and FRNRAP. V dropped 2 bases and J dropped 6; count of bases not matched to a gene: 8. CDR3 length equals 15 residues. CDR3 residues: CASGLPLTGGFEQYF. The DNA of the CDR3 is TGTGCTAGTGGTTTGCCCTTGACAGGGGGGTTCGAGCAGTACTTC.

This chain connects TRBV19 to TRBJ2-1, with a tentative D call TRBD2 (5 bases). The germline V gene has CDR1 LNHDA and CDR2 SQIVND (reference sequence). The V gene lost 5 bases and the J gene lost 0 bases, with 17 bases spanning the gap. This CDR3 contains 17 residues. The CDR3 sequence: CASSSFGLGSSYNEQFF. CDR3 sequence (DNA): TGTGCCAGTAGTTCCTTCGGACTGGGAAGCTCCTACAATGAGCAGTTCTTC.

V is TRBV12-3 or TRBV12-4 and J is TRBJ1-1, with 8 bases lining up with TRBD1. The trim removed 8 bases at V and 6 bases at J, leaving 8 bases unmatched. This CDR3 has 13 residues. The CDR3 DNA is TGTGCCAGCTGTGGACAGGGTGGCCCTGAAGCTTTCTTT. Residues: CASCGQGGPEAFF.